Listed below are T cell receptor beta chains from one sample, sequenced in a study of blood T cell repertoires in COVID-19. The table came from immunoSEQ multiplex PCR; TCRdb's copy has only in-frame clones and leaves some out. The sample consists of under 80,000 clones, around 87% of them appearing once. Source material: peripheral blood. These receptors were collected from a man between 65 and 80 years old with acute or convalescent COVID-19. CDR3s leave out the opening cysteine and the closing phenylalanine or tryptophan.

V: TRBV12-3/TRBV12-4; J: TRBJ1-1; CDR3: ASSSTEYTEAF
V: TRBV6-5; J: TRBJ2-7; CDR3: ASGLSWSGSYEQY
V: TRBV6-5; J: TRBJ2-2; CDR3: ASSPDRATGELF
V: TRBV2; J: TRBJ2-7; CDR3: ASYFAASSYEQY
V: TRBV6-5; J: TRBJ1-4; CDR3: ASSYSQGAGEKLF
V: TRBV28; J: TRBJ2-7; CDR3: ASSPGAGALSYEQY
V: TRBV4-1; J: TRBJ1-4; CDR3: ASTGDRFNEKLF
V: TRBV24-1; J: TRBJ1-1; CDR3: ATMDSGTEAF
V: TRBV27; J: TRBJ2-1; CDR3: ASSFGNEQF
V: TRBV11-2; J: TRBJ2-3; CDR3: ASSFGSGADTQY
V: TRBV28; J: TRBJ1-1; CDR3: ASSSPGSTMNTEAF
V: TRBV29-1; J: TRBJ1-3; CDR3: SVRDRGPGNTIY
V: TRBV5-1; J: TRBJ1-1; CDR3: ASSLEQGNTEAF
V: TRBV7-2; J: TRBJ2-2; CDR3: ASSLSRYTGELF
V: TRBV28; J: TRBJ1-2; CDR3: ASSPLGAFHT
V: TRBV3-1/TRBV3-2; J: TRBJ2-1; CDR3: ASRSGGNEQF
V: TRBV19; J: TRBJ1-1; CDR3: ASSIDRVGTEAF
V: TRBV19; J: TRBJ1-6; CDR3: ATYDRGRNSPLH
V: TRBV3-1/TRBV3-2; J: TRBJ2-1; CDR3: ASSQAGRGQF
V: TRBV5-1; J: TRBJ2-5; CDR3: ASSRGLAGALQETQY
V: TRBV6-6; J: TRBJ1-2; CDR3: ASSPSGLGPARKKNYGYT
V: TRBV5-6; J: TRBJ2-5; CDR3: ASRRSRGASQETQY
V: TRBV2; J: TRBJ1-5; CDR3: ASRKETNQPQH
V: TRBV7-9; J: TRBJ2-1; CDR3: ASSLGLAVINEQF
V: TRBV19; J: TRBJ2-2; CDR3: ASSLRDINTGELF
V: TRBV6-1; J: TRBJ1-6; CDR3: ASSETDGGRGSPLH
V: TRBV2; J: TRBJ2-5; CDR3: ASSEGDSTETQY
V: TRBV2; J: TRBJ1-5; CDR3: ASSTGPQGSNQPQH
V: TRBV25-1; J: TRBJ1-1; CDR3: ASSYLASGNTEAF
V: TRBV11-2; J: TRBJ2-1; CDR3: ASSLGLAWSSYNEQF
V: TRBV6-6; J: TRBJ1-2; CDR3: ASSRGTVYDGYT
V: TRBV7-8; J: TRBJ2-2; CDR3: ATRRSTGELF
V: TRBV5-8; J: TRBJ1-6; CDR3: ASSPPRQGGNSPLH
V: TRBV6-5; J: TRBJ2-2; CDR3: ASRKGYPRGGELF